This entry lists 6 T cell receptor beta chains sequenced from one sample in a study of CD8 T cells in Susac syndrome. A quantity of about 0.5 to 1 ug RNA underwent reverse transcription using random hexamers. MiXCR was run by TCRdb on the immunoSEQ multiplex PCR reads, yielding one entry per CDR3 protein. In the table there are roughly 200,000 distinct CDR3 sequences, about 94% of which are singletons. The sample comprised CD4+ T cells from PBMCs. Receptor source: a human donor in good health.

The J gene is TRBJ2-1, the V gene TRBV20-1; the match to TRBD2 covers 7 bases. This CDR3 has 11 amino acids. CDR1 and CDR2 (germline): DFQATT, SNEGSKA (reference sequence). Germline trimming cut 5 bases from V and 7 bases from J; bases unmatched to any gene: 2. This chain's CDR3 is CSAPRGNEQFF. CDR3 nucleotide sequence: TGCAGTGCTCCGCGGGGGAATGAGCAGTTCTTC.

This sequence joins TRBV27 and TRBJ2-7; 10 positions match TRBD2. The germline CDR1 and CDR2 sequences are MNHEY and SMNVEV (reference sequence). Trimming cost V 2 bases and J 6 bases; bases outside gene matches: 10. This CDR3 comprises 16 residues. The CDR3 DNA is TGTGCCAGCAGTTTACCTCCAGGGACTAGCGATTCCGAGCAGTACTTC. It specifies CASSLPPGTSDSEQYF.

V is TRBV9 and J is TRBJ2-3; no firm D call. This CDR3 spans 14 amino acids. Per germline, CDR1 SGDLS and CDR2 YYNGEE. V lost 1 base, J lost 2 bases, and 8 bases lay in between. CDR3 amino acids: CASSVSSFTDTQYF. For the CDR3, the DNA is TGTGCCAGCAGCGTATCTTCCTTCACAGATACGCAGTATTTT.

This chain connects TRBV12-3 or TRBV12-4 to TRBJ2-3, with D hard to call. V lost 1 base, J lost 12 bases, and 14 bases lay in between. CDR3 length: 13 amino acids. This chain's CDR3 is CASSLVRNHGQYF. The CDR3 DNA is TGTGCCAGCAGTTTAGTCCGGAATCATGGCCAGTATTTT.

The chain employs TRBV9 and TRBJ2-7; D is ambiguous. The V gene lost 4 bases and the J gene lost 6 bases, with 11 bases spanning the gap. This CDR3 has 12 residues. Germline CDR1 SGDLS, CDR2 YYNGEE. The CDR3 DNA is TGTGCCAGCAGCCTCCGAGATAGCGAGCAGTACTTC. Translated: CASSLRDSEQYF.

The chain employs TRBV12-3 or TRBV12-4 and TRBJ1-1; weak D call: TRBD1 (6 bases). The CDR3 consists of 14 residues. Trimming stripped 3 bases from V and 4 bases from J, with 12 bases between. Written as DNA, the CDR3 is TGTGCCAGCAGTTTGAGGGGGAGGCCCACTGAAGCTTTCTTT. It codes for CASSLRGRPTEAFF.